The rows below give T cell receptor beta chains drawn from one sample of a study of shared clonotypes between healthy human individuals. Sequencing was performed with immunoSEQ multiplex PCR; in TCRdb, only in-frame clones are kept and a portion is missing. The data hold nearly 750,000 clones, with around 70% observed a single time. Sequencing was performed on memory CD4+ T cells sorted from blood. The receptors come from a woman aged 30 to 39 in good health. The CDR3 runs from the conserved cysteine through the conserved F or W. Fields, in order: clone size, V gene, D gene, J gene, CDR3 DNA, CDR3 protein. D genes are given only for firm matches. A row's size may be missing; if present it is once, few, many or a size class.

>few|TRBV6-4|.|TRBJ2-3
TGTGCCAGCACGGCGGACACAGATACGCAGTATTTT
CASTADTDTQYF
>.|TRBV5-1|TRBD2|TRBJ2-1
TGCGCCAGCAGCGTATCTAGCGGGGGGTACAATGAGCAGTTCTTC
CASSVSSGGYNEQFF
>once|TRBV30|TRBD2|TRBJ2-1
TGTGCCTGGACGGGACTAGCTGCCTACAATGAGCAGTTCTTC
CAWTGLAAYNEQFF
>once|TRBV30|.|TRBJ1-6
TGTGCCTGGAGCGTCTTAGTCAAGGCACCCCTCCACTTT
CAWSVLVKAPLHF
>.|TRBV2|.|TRBJ1-5
TGTGCCAGCAGCGGGGGAGGGAACAATCAGCCCCAGCATTTT
CASSGGGNNQPQHF
>.|TRBV19|TRBD2|TRBJ2-7
TGTGCCAGTAGTGGGCTAGCGGGGGGCTCCTACGAGCAGTACTTC
CASSGLAGGSYEQYF
>.|TRBV6-6|TRBD2|TRBJ2-7
TGTGCCAGCAGGACGGGACTAGCGGGAGTGTCGAACGAGCAGTACTTC
CASRTGLAGVSNEQYF
>.|TRBV6-1|.|TRBJ2-2
TGTGCCAGCAGTGAAGGGGTCAGGGCCAGGGAGCTGTTTTTT
CASSEGVRARELFF
>few|TRBV18|.|TRBJ2-1
TGTGCCAGCTCACCACAAGGTCAGGGGGGCGGGTCGGCCCTCTACAATGAGCAGTTCTTC
CASSPQGQGGGSALYNEQFF
>.|TRBV5-4|TRBD1|TRBJ1-2
TGTGCCAGCAGCTTAGGGACAGGGAACGCCTATGGCTACACCTTC
CASSLGTGNAYGYTF
>.|TRBV6-4|.|TRBJ2-3
TGTGCCAGCAGTGATAATTGGGCCACAGATACGCAGTATTTT
CASSDNWATDTQYF
>few|TRBV19|.|TRBJ1-2
TGTGCCAGTAGTATACCTGATCTAGGGGCCCGGTATGGCTACACCTTC
CASSIPDLGARYGYTF
>.|TRBV4-1|.|TRBJ2-1
TGCGCCAGCAGCCTTGGAGTCAGCTCCTACAATGAGCAGTTCTTC
CASSLGVSSYNEQFF
>few|TRBV2|.|TRBJ2-7
TGTGCCAGCACATCTAACTACGAGCAGTACTTC
CASTSNYEQYF